The clone carrying this T cell receptor beta chain was picked up a small number of times. Its antigen is as yet unknown. A much larger clone sits a single nucleotide away, making a read error possible. The data belong to a study of regulatory T cells in long-lasting Graves disease. Looking at the study overall: Graves' patients with a new diagnosis had received antithyroid drugs under 3 months.

As to time point: newly diagnosed GD, antithyroid drugs for less than 3 months. Extracted PBMC RNA gave rise to the TCR library. Study results and limitations: Results may be inaccurate due to the small sample size.

Investigators prepared the TCR beta libraries by applying iRepertoire HTBI primers and Arm-PCR of CDR3 regions. TCRdb passed the multiplex PCR reads through MiXCR, listing each CDR3 protein once. In the table there are around 400,000 distinct CDR3 sequences, approximately 12% of which are singletons. In germline, CDR1 is MGHRA, CDR2 YSYEKL. The V gene lost 4 bases and the J gene lost 7 bases, with 19 bases spanning the gap. The CDR3 runs to 15 residues. The sample also formed part of further work on T cells in Graves' hyperthyroidism and ophthalmopathy. This second study notes: Diagnoses were established using clinical symptoms, serum thyroxine and TRAb, thyroid ultrasound and orbital computed tomography. Carried out on the TCR CDR3, a first-round RT-PCR used the HTBI primer set.

The chain carries TRBV4-1 and TRBJ2-5; D unclear. The TCR was taken from a young woman with Graves disease. The source material was peripheral blood mononuclear cells (PBMCs), sampled at new diagnosis, from a patient treated with antithyroid drugs. The CDR3 sequence is CASSLVAMGKGTQYF. CDR3 nucleotide sequence: TGCGCCAGCAGCCTTGTGGCGATGGGGAAAGGGACCCAGTACTTC.